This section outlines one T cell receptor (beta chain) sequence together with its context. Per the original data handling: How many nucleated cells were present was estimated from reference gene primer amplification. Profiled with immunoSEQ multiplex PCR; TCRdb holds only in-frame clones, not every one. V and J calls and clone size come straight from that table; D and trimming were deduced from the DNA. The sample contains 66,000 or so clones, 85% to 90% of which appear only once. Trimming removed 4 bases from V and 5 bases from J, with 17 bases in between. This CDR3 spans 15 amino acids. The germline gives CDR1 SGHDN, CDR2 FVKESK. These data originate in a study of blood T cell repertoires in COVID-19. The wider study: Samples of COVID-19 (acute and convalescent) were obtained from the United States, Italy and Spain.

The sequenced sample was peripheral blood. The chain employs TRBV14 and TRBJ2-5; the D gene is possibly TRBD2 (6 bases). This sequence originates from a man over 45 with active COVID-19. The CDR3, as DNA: TGTGCCAGCAGCCCCCTACCGGGGGTCGGCGAGACCCAGTACTTC. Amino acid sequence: CASSPLPGVGETQYF.